Following are 6 T cell receptor beta chains from one sample sequenced in a study of cytomegalovirus exposure and HLA in healthy donors. The PCR contained 60 Vbeta and 13 Jbeta primers. The assay was immunoSEQ multiplex PCR, and TCRdb's table has in-frame clones only and misses some. The sample holds 100,000 to 150,000 clones, about 82% seen once. Input material: PBMCs. These receptors all come from a middle-aged man in good health and CMV-seronegative.

This clone has more than one count but fewer than ten. The CDR3 region is CASSEGWAGDGNTEAFF. CDR3 nucleotides: TGTGCCAGCAGTGAAGGGTGGGCAGGGGACGGAAACACTGAAGCTTTCTTT. The gene calls are TRBV6-1 and TRBJ1-1, with a possible D match to TRBD1 (6 bases). V lost 1 base, J lost 2 bases, and 17 bases lay in between. The germline gives CDR1 MNHNS, CDR2 SASEGT. The CDR3 is 17 amino acids.

This rearrangement joins TRBV7-3 to TRBJ2-3; TRBD2 matches at 9 bases. CDR3 length: 15 amino acids. V dropped 1 base and J dropped 5; count of bases not matched to a gene: 4. Germline V gene lookup returns CDR1 SGHTA and CDR2 FQGTGA. CDR3 sequence reads: CASSLNLAGKDTQYF. CDR3 DNA sequence: TGTGCCAGCAGCTTAAACCTAGCGGGGAAAGATACGCAGTATTTT.

The chain carries TRBV6-4 and TRBJ2-2, with 12 bases fitting TRBD1. CDR3 size: 16 residues. The V segment lost 8 bases and the J segment 4 bases; nucleotides outside the gene matches: 8. Germline-derived CDR1 and CDR2 are MRHNA and SNTAGT. The CDR3 loop reads CASGPGQGARTGELFF. The CDR3 DNA reads as TGTGCCAGCGGTCCGGGACAGGGGGCGCGCACCGGGGAGCTGTTTTTT.

The chain employs TRBV6-1 and TRBJ1-1, with D perhaps matching TRBD1 (5 bases). CDR1 is MNHNS and CDR2 is SASEGT in the germline V gene. There are 14 residues in the CDR3. The V gene lost 2 bases and the J gene lost 2 bases, with 9 bases spanning the gap. In DNA form, the CDR3 reads TGTGCCAGCAGTGAACGGGGGTATAACACTGAAGCTTTCTTT. Translating it yields CASSERGYNTEAFF.

This clone was counted once. This chain connects TRBV4-2 to TRBJ2-6, with D unresolved. The CDR3 sequence is 16 residues long. Trimming removed 2 bases from V and 4 bases from J, with 12 bases in between. The germline V gene has CDR1 LGHNA and CDR2 YNFKEQ. Here the CDR3 reads CASSQSLRSGANVLTF. CDR3 in DNA: TGTGCCAGCAGCCAATCCCTACGGTCCGGGGCCAACGTCCTGACTTTC.

This chain joins TRBV7-9 and TRBJ1-1; 9 bases are shared with TRBD1. The CDR3 covers 15 residues. V dropped 4 bases and J dropped 1; count of bases not matched to a gene: 4. The germline CDR1 and CDR2 sequences are SEHNR and FQNEAQ (reference sequence). The CDR3 spells CASSSQGAENTEAFF. CDR3 bases: TGTGCCAGCAGCTCACAGGGGGCCGAGAACACTGAAGCTTTCTTT.